This TCR beta chain was identified in a study of blood T cells in healthy people across ages. Broader study findings: A roughly linear fall in TCR beta diversity per million T cells was seen with increasing age.

This clonotype was picked up many times. The antigen is unknown. RNA extraction gave at least 5.5 micrograms of total RNA per sample. A second PCR of roughly 7 to 11 cycles used a sample-barcoded 5' primer and a J-beta primer mix. Sequencing of every sample gave 3 million or more CDR3-containing paired-end reads. TCRdb fed the 5' RACE reads into MiXCR, producing one record per CDR3 protein. The sample includes about 620,000 distinct CDR3 sequences, approximately 21% of them seen just once. The V gene's germline CDR1 is SGHTA and CDR2 FQGNSA. V was shortened by 1 base and J by 0 bases, with 7 bases between the two germline ends. The CDR3 is 15 amino acids.

The chain couples TRBV7-2 to TRBJ2-1; D is possibly TRBD1 (6 bases). Input material: blood. This clonotype was obtained from a man in his 70s in good health. The CDR3 here is CASSLDRASYNEQFF. DNA of the CDR3: TGTGCCAGCAGCTTAGACAGGGCCTCCTACAATGAGCAGTTCTTC.